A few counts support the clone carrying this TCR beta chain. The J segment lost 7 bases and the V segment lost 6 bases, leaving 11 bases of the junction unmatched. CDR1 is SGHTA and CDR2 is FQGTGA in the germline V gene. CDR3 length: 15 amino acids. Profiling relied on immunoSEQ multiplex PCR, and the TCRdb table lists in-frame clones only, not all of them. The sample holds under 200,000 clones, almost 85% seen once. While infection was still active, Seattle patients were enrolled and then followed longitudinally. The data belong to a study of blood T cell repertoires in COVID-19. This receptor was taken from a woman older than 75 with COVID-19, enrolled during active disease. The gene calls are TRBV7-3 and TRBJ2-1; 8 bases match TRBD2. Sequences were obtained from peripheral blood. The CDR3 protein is CASSFQREPRNEQFF. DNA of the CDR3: TGTGCCAGCAGTTTCCAGCGGGAGCCCCGGAATGAGCAGTTCTTC.